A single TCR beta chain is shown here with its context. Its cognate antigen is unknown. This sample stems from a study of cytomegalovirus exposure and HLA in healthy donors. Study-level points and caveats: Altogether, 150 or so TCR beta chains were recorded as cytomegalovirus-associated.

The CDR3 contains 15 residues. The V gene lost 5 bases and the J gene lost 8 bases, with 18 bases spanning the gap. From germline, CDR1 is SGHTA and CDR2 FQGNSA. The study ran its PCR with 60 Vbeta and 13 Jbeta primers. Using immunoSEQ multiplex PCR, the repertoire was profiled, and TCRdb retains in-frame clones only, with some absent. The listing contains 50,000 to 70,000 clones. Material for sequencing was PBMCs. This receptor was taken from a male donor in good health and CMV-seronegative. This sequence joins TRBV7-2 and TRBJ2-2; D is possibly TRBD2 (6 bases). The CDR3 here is CASSLGPGEGGELFF. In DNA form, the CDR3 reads TGTGCCAGCAGCCTAGGGCCGGGAGAGGGTGGGGAGCTGTTTTTT.